This entry lists 22 T cell receptor beta chains sequenced from one sample in a study of T cells in Graves' hyperthyroidism and ophthalmopathy. It was RNA transcripts that yielded the amplified TCR beta CDR3 regions. HTBI primers drove first-round RT-PCR of the TCR CDR3. TCRdb used MiXCR to reprocess the multiplex PCR reads, holding one entry per CDR3 protein. The sample consists of about 840,000 distinct CDR3 sequences, approximately 40% of them appearing once. The material sequenced was blood. These TCRs come from a man between 18 and 29 years old with Graves' hyperthyroidism.

V usage is TRBV29-1 and J usage is TRBJ1-2; D ambiguous. V was trimmed by 8 bases and J by 3 bases, leaving 7 bases between them. Germline V gives CDR1 SQVTM, CDR2 ANQGSEA. The CDR3 spans 10 residues. DNA of the CDR3: TGCAGCTTAGGGCACTATGGCTACACCTTC. It codes for CSLGHYGYTF.

Details on this clonotype: Given a much more abundant clone one base away, this may be a read error. This chain connects TRBV7-9 to TRBJ1-2, with TRBD1 matching over 9 bases. From germline, CDR1 is SEHNR and CDR2 FQNEAQ (reference sequence). CDR3 length: 13 residues. The ends lost 4 bases at V and 8 bases at J; junction bases unmatched: 5. Written as DNA, the CDR3 is TGTGCCAGCAGCTACCGGACAGGGGAGGGCTACACCTTC. Protein product: CASSYRTGEGYTF.

This clonotype was picked up many times. The chain links TRBV2 to TRBJ2-7, with D hard to call. Germline assignment: CDR1 SNHLY and CDR2 FYNNEI. V was pared by 4 bases and J by 5 bases, with 15 bases between. The CDR3 extends over 14 amino acids. Here the CDR3 reads CASSGVGEFNEQYF. The CDR3, as DNA: TGTGCCAGCAGTGGGGTTGGGGAATTCAACGAGCAGTACTTC.

This clonotype was recorded a few times. The genes are TRBV7-6 and TRBJ2-7; unclear D gene. V lost 5 bases, J lost 1 base, and 18 bases lay in between. The CDR3 extends over 16 amino acids. Germline V lookup: CDR1 SGHVS, CDR2 FNYEAQ. The CDR3 nucleotides read TGTGCCAGCAGCCTTTTCGGCAGCTCCCCTTCCTACGAGCAGTACTTC. Protein sequence: CASSLFGSSPSYEQYF.

The table lists this clonotype with a few counts. J is TRBJ2-2 and V is TRBV6-5; TRBD1 or TRBD2 may be the D gene (5 bases each). Germline-derived CDR1 and CDR2 are MNHEY and SVGAGI. V was cut by 7 bases and J by 6 bases, with 9 bases left in between. This CDR3 has 12 amino acids. CDR3 DNA sequence: TGTGCCAGCACCCAGGGAGCCGGGGAGCTGTTTTTT. It encodes CASTQGAGELFF.

This clonotype was recorded a few times. One end of the junction varies from germline; a read error may be responsible. The genes are TRBV15 and TRBJ1-3, with TRBD1 matching over 7 bases. Germline V lookup: CDR1 LNHNV, CDR2 YYDKDF (reference sequence). The CDR3 totals 15 residues. DNA for the CDR3: TGTGCCACCAGCCGAGACAGGGCCCCCGTAAACACCATATATTTT. It translates to CATSRDRAPVNTIYF.

This clonotype was seen a handful of times. V usage is TRBV5-4 and J usage is TRBJ1-4, with 8 bases fitting TRBD1. The V gene end was trimmed by 4 bases and the J gene end by 7 bases; junction bases not matched to a gene: 15. Germline V gene sequence: CDR1 SGHNT, CDR2 YYREEE (reference sequence). This CDR3 comprises 17 residues. The CDR3 DNA follows: TGTGCCAGCAGCCGACCCGGAGGGGCAGGGGGCGCTGAAAAACTGTTTTTT. Translating gives CASSRPGGAGGAEKLFF.

This chain uses TRBV6-5 with TRBJ1-2; 7 positions agree with TRBD1. The CDR3 has 14 amino acids. Germline V lookup: CDR1 MNHEY, CDR2 SVGAGI. V was pared by 7 bases and J by 5 bases, with 10 bases of the junction left unmatched. The CDR3 DNA sequence: TGTGCCAGCATCCACCGGACAGGCGGGTATGGCTACACCTTC. It yields the protein CASIHRTGGYGYTF.

At least ten counts were recorded for this clonotype. This sequence joins TRBV29-1 and TRBJ2-5; the D is unclear. The CDR3 runs 12 residues. Trimming removed 6 bases from V and 1 base from J, with 9 bases in between. Germline V gives CDR1 SQVTM, CDR2 ANQGSEA. For the CDR3, the DNA is TGCAGCGTAGACGACTTCCAAGAGACCCAGTACTTC. It translates to CSVDDFQETQYF.

V is TRBV5-1 and J is TRBJ1-1; TRBD1 is a possible D gene (5 bases). CDR3 length equals 14 residues. Trimming took 3 bases from V and 2 from J, leaving 11 bases between them. Germline V gives CDR1 SGHRS, CDR2 YFSETQ. In DNA form, the CDR3 reads TGCGCCAGCAGCTACCGGGACGGTAACACTGAAGCTTTCTTT. Translation: CASSYRDGNTEAFF.

The table lists this clonotype with a few counts. The chain links TRBV12-3 or TRBV12-4 to TRBJ2-7; TRBD1 matches 11 bases. J gave up 4 bases and V 4 bases, and 3 bases lay outside the gene matches. The CDR3 covers 14 residues. CDR3 coding DNA: TGTGCCAGCAGTTGGACAGGGGGCTTTTACGAGCAGTACTTC. It translates to CASSWTGGFYEQYF.

The V and J genes are TRBV11-3 and TRBJ1-2, with D possibly TRBD1 on 6 matching bases. Germline loops: CDR1 SGHNT, CDR2 YENEEA. The CDR3 consists of 13 residues. V was clipped by 6 bases and J by 7 bases, with 15 bases between them. The CDR3 protein is CASSIGGSGGYTF. DNA of the CDR3: TGTGCCAGCAGTATAGGGGGAAGCGGTGGCTACACCTTC.

This chain uses TRBV6-5 with TRBJ2-7, with TRBD1 as a possible D gene (8 bases). Germline V gene lookup returns CDR1 MNHEY and CDR2 SVGAGI. The CDR3 is 15 amino acids. Trimming took off 4 bases at V and 3 bases at J, with 16 bases between the two ends. CDR3 DNA sequence: TGTGCCAGCAGTTCGACAGGGGACTATGGCTACGAGCAGTACTTC. Residues: CASSSTGDYGYEQYF.

The chain has TRBV6-6 and TRBJ1-2; D is unresolved. Germline CDR1 is MNHNY and CDR2 is SVGAGI (reference sequence). The CDR3 totals 12 residues. The ends were cut back, 0 bases at V and 8 bases at J, with 7 bases in the middle. The CDR3 region is CASSYSGGGYTF. The CDR3 DNA follows: TGTGCCAGCAGTTACTCGGGTGGGGGCTACACCTTC.

There are many counts of this clonotype. This rearrangement joins TRBV10-2 to TRBJ1-3; no clear D gene. CDR3 length equals 15 residues. The germline V gene has CDR1 WSHSY and CDR2 SAAADI. Between the trimmed V and J ends, which lost 1 base and 0 bases, there was a span of 7 bases. The CDR3: CASSEFERSGNTIYF. Here the CDR3 DNA reads TGCGCCAGCAGTGAGTTTGAACGCTCTGGAAACACCATATATTTT.

This clonotype was detected only once. A read error is possible here, since a much larger clone lies one base away. This rearrangement joins TRBV19 to TRBJ1-6; no definite D call. CDR1 is LNHDA, CDR2 SQIVND, per germline (reference sequence). The CDR3 is 14 residues long. The CDR3 loop reads CASSIQLDNSPPHF. CDR3 DNA: TGTGCCAGTAGTATTCAGTTGGATAATTCACCCCCCCACTTT.

This clonotype was counted at least ten times. Here the CDR3 reads CATSPNSPDEKLFF. The CDR3 nucleotides read TGTGCCACCAGCCCGAACTCTCCGGATGAAAAACTGTTTTTT. The rearrangement uses TRBV15 and TRBJ1-4; D is unresolved. V lost 5 bases and J 6 bases, leaving 13 bases between the germline ends. This CDR3 is built from 14 residues. Germline assignment: CDR1 LNHNV and CDR2 YYDKDF (reference sequence).

The V call is TRBV7-2, the J call TRBJ1-5; D not certain. V was shortened by 0 bases and J by 3 bases, with 12 bases between the two germline ends. This CDR3 spans 16 amino acids. Germline V CDR1 and CDR2: SGHTA, FQGNSA. This CDR3 reads CASSLANWASNQPQHF. The CDR3 DNA sequence: TGTGCCAGCAGCTTAGCGAATTGGGCCTCCAATCAGCCCCAGCATTTT.

The chain recombines TRBV2 with TRBJ2-2, with 9 bases identical to TRBD1. Germline trimming cut 6 bases from V and 0 bases from J; bases unmatched to any gene: 5. CDR1 and CDR2 from the germline V gene are SNHLY and FYNNEI. The CDR3 length is 16 residues. CDR3 sequence (DNA): TGTGCCAGCAGAGCCGGGACAGGGTCGAACACCGGGGAGCTGTTTTTT. This codes for CASRAGTGSNTGELFF.

Concerning this clonotype: This clone may be a read error of a much larger clone one base away. The rearrangement joins TRBV7-2 to TRBJ1-1; D remains unclear. The germline V gene has CDR1 SGHTA and CDR2 FQGNSA. CDR3 length: 13 residues. CDR3: CASSLAHTTEASF. In DNA, the CDR3 is TGTGCCAGCAGCTTAGCCCATACCACTGAAGCTTCCTTT.

Worth noting for this clonotype: This may come from a read error, since a much larger clone is one base off. The J gene is TRBJ2-7, the V gene TRBV7-9; 12 bases fit TRBD2. CDR3 length: 16 amino acids. Losses at the gene ends were 4 bases for V and 2 bases for J; bases not matched to a gene: 6. CDR1 and CDR2 (germline): SEHNR, FQNEAQ (reference sequence). For the CDR3, the DNA is TGTGCCAGCAGCTATGAGGGACTAGCGGGCCCCTACGAGCAGTACTTC. Its translation is CASSYEGLAGPYEQYF. Looking up the rest from reference TRBV7-9 and TRBJ2-7 gives the full variable domain: DTGVSQNPRHKITKRGQNVTFRCDPISEHNRLYWYRQTLGQGPEFLTYFQNEAQLEKSRLLSDRFSAERPKGSFSTLEIQRTEQGDSAMYLCASSYEGLAGPYEQYFGPGTRLTVT.

At least ten counts were recorded for this clonotype. The V gene is TRBV7-9, the J gene TRBJ1-6; 8 nucleotides align to TRBD1. Germline V gene sequence: CDR1 SEHNR, CDR2 FQNEAQ (reference sequence). The CDR3 length is 17 residues. V shed 5 bases and J 1 base; nucleotides not matched to a gene: 7. This CDR3 reads CASSILDRGSYNSPLHF. Here the CDR3 DNA reads TGTGCCAGCAGCATCCTCGACAGGGGTTCCTATAATTCACCCCTCCACTTT.